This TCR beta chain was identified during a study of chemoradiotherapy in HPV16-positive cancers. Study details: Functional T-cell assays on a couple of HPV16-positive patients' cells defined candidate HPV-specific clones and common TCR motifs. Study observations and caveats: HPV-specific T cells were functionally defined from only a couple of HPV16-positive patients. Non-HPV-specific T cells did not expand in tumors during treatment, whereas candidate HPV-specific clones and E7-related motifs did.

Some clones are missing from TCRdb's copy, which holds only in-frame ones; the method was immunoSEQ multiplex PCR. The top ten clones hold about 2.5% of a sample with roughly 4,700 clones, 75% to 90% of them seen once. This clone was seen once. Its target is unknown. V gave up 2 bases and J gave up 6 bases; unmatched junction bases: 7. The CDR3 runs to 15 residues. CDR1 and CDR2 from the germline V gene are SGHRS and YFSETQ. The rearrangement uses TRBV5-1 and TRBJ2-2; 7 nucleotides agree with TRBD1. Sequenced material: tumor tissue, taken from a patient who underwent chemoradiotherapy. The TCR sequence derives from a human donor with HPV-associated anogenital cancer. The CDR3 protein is CASSLGTGASGELFF. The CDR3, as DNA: TGCGCCAGCAGCTTAGGAACAGGGGCGTCCGGGGAGCTGTTTTTT. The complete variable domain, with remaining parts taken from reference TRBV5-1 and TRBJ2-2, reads KAGVTQTPRYLIKTRGQQVTLSCSPISGHRSVSWYQQTPGQGLQFLFEYFSETQRNKGNFPGRFSGRQFSNSRSEMNVSTLELGDSALYLCASSLGTGASGELFFGEGSRLTVL.